The present entry profiles one T cell receptor beta chain with its context. Its specificity is not known. After removal of 0 bases from V and 8 bases from J, the junction contained 11 bases not matched to a gene. CDR3 length: 16 amino acids. Germline V lookup: CDR1 SGHRS, CDR2 YFSETQ. This record belongs to a study of chemoradiotherapy in HPV16-positive cancers. Notes on the study in general: In HPV16-positive patients, HPV-responsive T-cell expansion tracked better recurrence-free survival.

Sequenced by immunoSEQ multiplex PCR; TCRdb stores in-frame clones only, minus some. The profile covers roughly 32,000 clones, with 80% to 90% appearing a single time and approximately 2.8% taken by the ten largest. The starting material was blood, obtained from a patient who underwent chemoradiotherapy. The TCR comes from a human donor with HPV-associated anogenital cancer. V usage is TRBV5-1 and J usage is TRBJ2-1; 7 bases are a match to TRBD1. This CDR3 is CASSLATGWGNDEQFF. DNA for the CDR3: TGCGCCAGCAGCTTGGCGACAGGGTGGGGTAACGATGAGCAGTTCTTC. Together with reference TRBV5-1 and TRBJ2-1, the CDR3 gives the full variable domain: KAGVTQTPRYLIKTRGQQVTLSCSPISGHRSVSWYQQTPGQGLQFLFEYFSETQRNKGNFPGRFSGRQFSNSRSEMNVSTLELGDSALYLCASSLATGWGNDEQFFGPGTRLTVL.